These 31 T cell receptor beta chains originate from one sample sequenced in a study of T cell clonotyping in hematopoietic cell transplantation. Repertoires were generated with immunoSEQ multiplex PCR, while TCRdb's copy carries only in-frame clones and drops some. The sample records about 14,000 clones, around two thirds being singletons. The sample consisted of PBMCs. The receptor source for this set is a human donor who either received an allogeneic hematopoietic cell transplant for a myeloid malignancy or was a related donor (not recorded which). Some clones in this sample may be carry-over from other donors' samples.

This clone came up a few times. This sequence joins TRBV2 and TRBJ2-4; the match to TRBD1 covers 9 bases. V lost 6 bases and J lost 9; bases outside the gene matches: 3. The CDR3 runs 12 residues. Germline V CDR1 and CDR2: SNHLY, FYNNEI. CDR3 sequence (DNA): TGTGCCAGCAGCTCGGACAGGGGCATTCAGTACTTC. Translating it yields CASSSDRGIQYF.

The J gene is TRBJ1-1, the V gene TRBV6-1; possibly TRBD1 for D (6 bases). V dropped 2 bases and J dropped 5 bases, with 9 bases sitting between them. The germline V gene has CDR1 MNHNS and CDR2 SASEGT. The CDR3 loop spans 13 amino acids. CDR3 in DNA: TGTGCCAGCAGTGAACCAGGGGAGACTGAAGCTTTCTTT. It translates to CASSEPGETEAFF.

The gene calls are TRBV4-1 and TRBJ1-2; D is possibly TRBD1 (6 bases). The CDR3 is 15 residues long. From germline, CDR1 is MGHRA and CDR2 YSYEKL. Trimming cost V 0 bases and J 3 bases, with 11 bases left between them. The CDR3 DNA is TGCGCCAGCAGCCAAGATCCGCAGGGGCACTATGGCTACACCTTC. Its translation is CASSQDPQGHYGYTF.

J is TRBJ2-7 and V is TRBV7-2; no clear D gene. Germline-derived CDR1 and CDR2 are SGHTA and FQGNSA. The V gene lost 6 bases and the J gene lost 3 bases, with 6 bases spanning the gap. This CDR3 has 11 residues. This chain's CDR3 is CASRDYYEQYF. CDR3 DNA sequence: TGTGCCAGCAGGGATTACTACGAGCAGTACTTC.

A note on this clone: A junction end diverges from the germline sequence, so it may reflect a read error. This rearrangement joins TRBV29-1 to TRBJ1-2, with D perhaps TRBD1 (6 bases). The CDR3 runs to 13 residues. The V gene's germline CDR1 is SQVTM and CDR2 ANQGSEA. CDR3 loop: CSVVVVSGGAFLF. The CDR3 DNA is TGCAGCGTTGTAGTTGTATCGGGGGGCGCGTTTCTCTTC.

V gene TRBV25-1 combines with J gene TRBJ1-4; D unresolved. Germline assignment: CDR1 MGHDK and CDR2 SYGVNS. The CDR3 extends over 14 amino acids. Deletions cut 5 bases from V and 0 bases from J, with 7 bases between. Here the CDR3 reads CASSHTATNEKLFF. Here the CDR3 DNA reads TGTGCCAGCAGTCACACAGCAACTAATGAAAAACTGTTTTTT.

The chain employs TRBV30 and TRBJ1-1; TRBD1 agrees at 7 bases. The CDR3 totals 12 residues. Trimming took 5 bases from V and 4 from J; bases not matched to a gene: 4. CDR1 and CDR2 from the germline V gene are GTSNPN and SVGIG (reference sequence). The CDR3: CAWGGQITEAFF. As DNA, the CDR3 is TGTGCCTGGGGGGGACAGATCACTGAAGCTTTCTTT.

This sequence joins TRBV30 and TRBJ2-5; a weak D match, TRBD1 (6 bases). Trimming left V 4 bases short and J 5 bases short, with 11 bases between. Germline CDR1 and CDR2: GTSNPN and SVGIG (reference sequence). This CDR3 has 12 amino acids. The CDR3 loop reads CAWTRGGETQYF. CDR3 bases: TGTGCCTGGACCAGGGGCGGGGAGACCCAGTACTTC.

This clone was recorded only once. The chain combines TRBV5-1 with TRBJ2-5, with no clear D. This CDR3 region has 14 residues. The germline V and J ends were trimmed by 0 bases and 1 base, with 7 bases remaining between them. Looked up from germline, CDR1 is SGHRS and CDR2 is YFSETQ. The CDR3: CASSLGSVQETQYF. DNA of the CDR3: TGCGCCAGCAGCTTGGGATCAGTCCAAGAGACCCAGTACTTC.

The V and J genes are TRBV5-4 and TRBJ2-7; no firm D call. Trimming shortened V by 0 bases and J by 4 bases, and 8 bases separated the two germline ends. The CDR3 loop spans 13 amino acids. CDR1 SGHNT and CDR2 YYREEE come from the germline V gene (reference sequence). In DNA, the CDR3 is TGTGCCAGCAGCTTGGAGGACCCGTACGAGCAGTACTTC. Protein product: CASSLEDPYEQYF.

The chain is built from TRBV2 and TRBJ1-3; D remains ambiguous. The V gene lost 7 bases and the J gene lost 1 base, with 17 bases spanning the gap. The CDR3 is 16 residues long. The germline CDR1 and CDR2 sequences are SNHLY and FYNNEI. CDR3 protein: CASTADEANSGNTIYF. For the CDR3, the DNA is TGTGCCAGCACCGCTGACGAGGCCAATTCTGGAAACACCATATATTTT.

The rearrangement links TRBV7-2 to TRBJ1-2; a possible D gene is TRBD1 (5 bases). V was pared by 5 bases and J by 5 bases, with 21 bases between. Germline lookup yields CDR1 SGHTA and CDR2 FQGNSA. This CDR3 has 16 residues. CDR3: CASSGRDPRREYGYTF. In DNA, the CDR3 is TGTGCCAGCAGCGGCCGGGACCCAAGACGAGAGTATGGCTACACCTTC.

This chain connects TRBV6-5 to TRBJ2-7; tentative D call: TRBD2 (6 bases). Germline lookup yields CDR1 MNHEY and CDR2 SVGAGI. V was clipped by 5 bases and J by 6 bases, with 14 bases between them. The CDR3 contains 13 residues. CDR3 bases: TGTGCCAGCAGTCCCCGAGGAGGGTCCGAGCAGTACTTC. Translation: CASSPRGGSEQYF.

The chain combines TRBV7-2 with TRBJ1-1, with TRBD1 matching over 7 bases. This CDR3 spans 14 amino acids. Germline loops: CDR1 SGHTA, CDR2 FQGNSA. V shed 6 bases, J shed 6 bases, and the junction held 10 bases outside the gene matches. CDR3 sequence: CASSYNRGQSEAFF. In DNA, the CDR3 is TGTGCCAGCAGTTACAATCGGGGACAGTCTGAAGCTTTCTTT.

The rearrangement links TRBV28 to TRBJ1-2; D uncertain. The CDR3 is made up of 14 amino acids. Germline CDR1 is MDHEN and CDR2 is SYDVKM. The V gene lost 5 bases and the J gene lost 7 bases, with 17 bases spanning the gap. The DNA for the CDR3 is TGTGCCAGCAGTGAGCTCGGGTCGGTATTTGGCTACACCTTC. Translation: CASSELGSVFGYTF.

V gene TRBV30 combines with J gene TRBJ2-7; no firm D call. Germline assignment: CDR1 GTSNPN and CDR2 SVGIG (reference sequence). The CDR3 has 12 residues. The V and J ends lost 4 bases and 0 bases respectively, with 7 bases between them. This CDR3 is CAWTADSYEQYF. Written as DNA, the CDR3 is TGTGCCTGGACGGCGGACTCCTACGAGCAGTACTTC.

V usage is TRBV30 and J usage is TRBJ1-5, with unresolved D. Looked up from germline, CDR1 is GTSNPN and CDR2 is SVGIG (reference sequence). This CDR3 has 13 amino acids. V was cut by 8 bases and J by 4 bases, with 15 bases left in between. Here the CDR3 reads CAGEWRANQPQHF. In DNA, the CDR3 is TGTGCCGGGGAGTGGAGGGCGAATCAGCCCCAGCATTTT.

V usage is TRBV11-2 and J usage is TRBJ1-6; no clear D gene. Trimming removed 2 bases from V and 1 base from J, with 6 bases in between. CDR1 is SGHAT and CDR2 is FQNNGV in the germline V gene. The CDR3 contains 15 residues. The CDR3 sequence: CASSLPSSYNSPLHF. The CDR3, as DNA: TGTGCCAGCAGCTTACCGTCTTCCTATAATTCACCCCTCCACTTT.

This clone has more than one count but fewer than ten. This chain joins TRBV7-8 and TRBJ1-6, with a weak D call TRBD1 (5 bases). This CDR3 contains 19 residues. V was clipped by 1 base and J by 7 bases, with 23 bases between them. CDR1 SGHVS and CDR2 FQNEAQ come from the germline V gene. As DNA, the CDR3 is TGTGCCAGCAGCTTAGTTCGGGTAGGGGTAGGGGAATGGAATTCACCCCTCCACTTT. It encodes CASSLVRVGVGEWNSPLHF.

For this clone: In the same sample, other DNA sequences code for this CDR3. The CDR3 reads CASSYGGGGYEQYF. The DNA of the CDR3 is TGTGCCAGCAGTTACGGAGGGGGGGGCTACGAGCAGTACTTC. This sequence joins TRBV6-5 and TRBJ2-7; a weak D match, TRBD2 (7 bases). V was clipped by 2 bases and J by 3 bases, with 11 bases between them. The CDR3 totals 14 residues. The germline V gene has CDR1 MNHEY and CDR2 SVGAGI.

J is TRBJ2-7 and V is TRBV6-5, with TRBD1 as a possible D gene (6 bases). CDR1 MNHEY and CDR2 SVGAGI come from the germline V gene. This CDR3 has 13 residues. V lost 2 bases and J lost 5, with 10 bases in between. The CDR3 sequence: CASSYANRDEQYF. The CDR3 coding sequence is TGTGCCAGCAGTTACGCGAACAGGGACGAGCAGTACTTC.

This chain uses TRBV6-5 with TRBJ1-3, with D uncertain. Trimming removed 0 bases at V and 0 bases at J, with 6 bases between. Germline V gives CDR1 MNHEY, CDR2 SVGAGI. CDR3 length: 15 residues. The CDR3 here is CASSYSRISGNTIYF. The CDR3 DNA reads as TGTGCCAGCAGTTACTCCCGGATCTCTGGAAACACCATATATTTT.

This clone has more than one count but fewer than ten. The genes are TRBV2 and TRBJ1-2, with D perhaps TRBD1 (5 bases). CDR3 length: 13 amino acids. CDR1 is SNHLY and CDR2 is FYNNEI in the germline V gene. Trimming took off 3 bases at V and 4 bases at J, with 9 bases between the two ends. CDR3 sequence (DNA): TGTGCCAGCAGTGAGGGCGACAGCTATGGCTACACCTTC. Protein: CASSEGDSYGYTF.

The rearrangement links TRBV28 to TRBJ2-7; either TRBD1 or TRBD2 may supply D (5 bases each). The CDR3 extends over 12 amino acids. Germline V lookup: CDR1 MDHEN, CDR2 SYDVKM. V shed 3 bases and J shed 6 bases, with 9 bases lying between them. The CDR3 sequence: CASSFSGGEQYF. The DNA of the CDR3 is TGTGCCAGCAGTTTTAGTGGGGGCGAGCAGTACTTC. Supplemented by reference TRBV28 and TRBJ2-7, the full variable domain reads DVKVTQSSRYLVKRTGEKVFLECVQDMDHENMFWYRQDPGLGLRLIYFSYDVKMKEKGDIPEGYSVSREKKERFSLILESASTNQTSMYLCASSFSGGEQYFGPGTRLTVT.

This clone was observed a few times. The chain is built from TRBV9 and TRBJ2-5; TRBD1 agrees at 7 bases. This CDR3 region has 16 residues. CDR1 and CDR2 from the germline V gene are SGDLS and YYNGEE. J lost 0 bases, V lost 4 bases, and 9 bases had no gene match. Here the CDR3 reads CASSTKTGKYQETQYF. In nucleotides, the CDR3 is TGTGCCAGCAGCACAAAGACAGGGAAGTACCAAGAGACCCAGTACTTC.

This clone was seen a single time. This rearrangement joins TRBV10-3 to TRBJ2-1, with 9 bases fitting TRBD2. Germline CDR1 is ENHRY and CDR2 is SYGVKD. Losses at the gene ends were 0 bases for V and 12 bases for J; bases not matched to a gene: 9. The CDR3 covers 15 residues. This CDR3 is CAISESNISGSRQFF. The CDR3 DNA reads as TGTGCCATCAGTGAGTCGAATATTAGCGGGAGCAGGCAGTTCTTC.

The CDR3 coding sequence is TGTGCCAGCAGTGCTTCAAGGTATGGCTACACCTTC. Protein sequence: CASSASRYGYTF. The V call is TRBV25-1, the J call TRBJ1-2; D call uncertain. CDR1 MGHDK and CDR2 SYGVNS come from the germline V gene. V lost 4 bases, J lost 5 bases, and 8 bases lay in between. The CDR3 has 12 amino acids.

This chain uses TRBV4-1 with TRBJ1-2; tentatively, D is TRBD1 (5 bases). This CDR3 has 15 amino acids. Germline lookup yields CDR1 MGHRA and CDR2 YSYEKL. The V end was cut by 1 base, the J end by 5 bases, with 14 bases between. CDR3 bases: TGCGCCAGCAGCCAAGTTGCCAGGGTTAGGTATGGCTACACCTTC. Encoded protein: CASSQVARVRYGYTF.

This sequence joins TRBV2 and TRBJ1-2; no reliable D call. The CDR3 spans 10 residues. The V end was cut by 6 bases, the J end by 2 bases, with 1 base between. CDR1 is SNHLY, CDR2 FYNNEI, per germline. CDR3 bases: TGTGCCAGCAGCAACTATGGCTACACCTTC. Its protein is CASSNYGYTF. The full variable domain, in which reference TRBV2 and TRBJ1-2 provide the parts outside the CDR3, is EPEVTQTPSHQVTQMGQEVILRCVPISNHLYFYWYRQILGQKVEFLVSFYNNEISEKSEIFDDQFSVERPDGSNFTLKIRSTKLEDSAMYFCASSNYGYTFGSGTRLTVV.

This clone has just a few counts. The gene calls are TRBV30 and TRBJ1-5; D gene unclear. The CDR3 sequence is 14 residues long. Germline values: CDR1 GTSNPN, CDR2 SVGIG (reference sequence). V lost 2 bases, J lost 3 bases, and 11 bases lay in between. The CDR3 reads CAWSTGGINQPQHF. The CDR3 DNA reads as TGTGCCTGGAGTACTGGTGGGATCAATCAGCCCCAGCATTTT.

The CDR3 nucleotides read TGCGCCAGCAGCCAAGTGAAGACGGACTATCAGCCCCAGCATTTT. This codes for CASSQVKTDYQPQHF. The chain is built from TRBV4-1 and TRBJ1-5; no firm D call. Trimming shortened V by 1 base and J by 5 bases, and 12 bases separated the two germline ends. CDR1 is MGHRA, CDR2 YSYEKL, per germline. The CDR3 is 15 residues long.